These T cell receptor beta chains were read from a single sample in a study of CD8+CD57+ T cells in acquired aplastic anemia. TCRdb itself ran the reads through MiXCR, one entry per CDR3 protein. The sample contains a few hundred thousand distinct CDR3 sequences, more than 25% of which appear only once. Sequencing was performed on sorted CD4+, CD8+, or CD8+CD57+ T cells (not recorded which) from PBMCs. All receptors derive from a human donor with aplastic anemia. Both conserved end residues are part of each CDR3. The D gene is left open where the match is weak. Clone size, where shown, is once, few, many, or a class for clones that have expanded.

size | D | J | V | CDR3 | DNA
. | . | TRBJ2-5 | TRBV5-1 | CASSLWGGAEETQYF | TGCGCCAGCAGCTTGTGGGGGGGGGCTGAAGAGACCCAGTACTTC
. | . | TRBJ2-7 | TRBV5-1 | CASSLEGGFYEQYF | TGCGCCAGCAGCTTGGAGGGGGGATTCTACGAGCAGTACTTC
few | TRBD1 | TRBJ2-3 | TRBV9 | CASSVEGQGLLDTQYF | TGTGCCAGCAGCGTAGAAGGACAGGGGCTACTAGATACGCAGTATTTT
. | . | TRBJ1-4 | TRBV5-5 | CASSLRGAANEKLFF | TGTGCCAGCAGCTTGCGGGGGGCGGCTAATGAAAAACTGTTTTTT
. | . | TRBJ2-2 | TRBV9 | CASSVALSGLGSNSGELFF | TGTGCCAGCAGCGTAGCGTTGTCGGGCCTCGGGTCTAACTCCGGGGAGCTGTTTTTT
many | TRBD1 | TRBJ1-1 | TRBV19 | CASSITGGTEAFF | TGTGCCAGCAGCATTACAGGGGGCACTGAAGCTTTCTTT
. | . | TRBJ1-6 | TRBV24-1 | CARSQGGSPLHF | TGTGCCAGAAGCCAAGGCGGGTCACCCCTCCACTTT
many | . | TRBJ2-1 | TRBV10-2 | CASRLTISSYNEQFF | TGCGCCAGCCGTCTTACCATAAGCTCCTACAATGAGCAGTTCTTC
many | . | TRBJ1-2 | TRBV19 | CASSIGLQGRAPPYGYTF | TGTGCCAGTAGTATTGGGCTACAGGGCCGCGCACCACCCTATGGCTACACCTTC
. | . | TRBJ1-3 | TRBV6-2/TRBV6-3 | CATFSGSKTGNTIYF | TGTGCCACCTTTTCAGGATCTAAGACTGGAAACACCATATATTTT
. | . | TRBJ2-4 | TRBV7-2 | CASSPLIKQGSGDIQYF | TGTGCCAGCAGCCCGCTAATTAAACAGGGGTCGGGGGACATTCAGTACTTC
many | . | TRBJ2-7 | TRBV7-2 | CASSLREKYEQYF | TGTGCCAGCAGCCTCCGAGAAAAATACGAGCAGTACTTC
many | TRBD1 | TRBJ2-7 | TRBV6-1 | CASDRQGALYEQYF | TGTGCCAGCGACCGACAGGGCGCTCTCTACGAGCAGTACTTC
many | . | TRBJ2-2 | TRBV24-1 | CATRGGSAGELFF | TGTGCCACCCGTGGAGGGTCGGCCGGGGAGCTGTTTTTT
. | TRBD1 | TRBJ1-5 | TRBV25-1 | CASSFRDRVVEKLSNQPQHF | TGTGCCAGCAGCTTCCGGGACAGGGTCGTTGAAAAACTGAGCAATCAGCCCCAGCATTTT
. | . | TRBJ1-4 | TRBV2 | CASRRNRDGDEKLFF | TGTGCCAGCAGGCGGAACAGGGACGGCGATGAAAAACTGTTTTTT
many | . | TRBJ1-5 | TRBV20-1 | CSAANQPQHF | TGCAGTGCCGCGAATCAGCCCCAGCATTTT
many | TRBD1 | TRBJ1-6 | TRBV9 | CASSFSSTGEVSPLHF | TGTGCCAGCAGCTTTTCGTCGACAGGGGAGGTGTCACCCCTCCACTTT
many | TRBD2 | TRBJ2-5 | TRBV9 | CASSVDQLAETQYF | TGTGCCAGCAGCGTAGACCAACTAGCGGAGACCCAGTACTTC
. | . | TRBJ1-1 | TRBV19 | CASITPGMGGYTEAFF | TGTGCCAGTATCACCCCAGGGATGGGGGGATACACTGAAGCTTTCTTT
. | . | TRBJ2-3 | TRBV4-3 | CASSPEGGAGKADTQYF | TGCGCCAGCAGCCCCGAGGGGGGAGCGGGGAAAGCAGATACGCAGTATTTT
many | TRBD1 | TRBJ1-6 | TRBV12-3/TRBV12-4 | CASSRTGDYNSPLHF | TGTGCCAGCAGTCGGACAGGGGACTATAATTCACCCCTCCACTTT
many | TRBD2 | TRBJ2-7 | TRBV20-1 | CSASRTSGLLKPHEQYF | TGCAGTGCTAGTAGGACTAGCGGGTTGCTAAAACCCCACGAGCAGTACTTC
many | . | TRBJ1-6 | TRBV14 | CASSPGGTTDPYNSPLHF | TGTGCCAGCAGCCCCGGCGGGACCACGGACCCGTATAATTCACCCCTCCACTTT
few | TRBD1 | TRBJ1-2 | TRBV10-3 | CASSSRDREGANGYTF | TGTGCCAGCAGTTCCCGAGACAGGGAGGGGGCTAATGGCTACACCTTC
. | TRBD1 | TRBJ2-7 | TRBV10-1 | CASSQTGDHEQYF | TGCGCCAGCAGCCAGACAGGGGACCACGAGCAGTACTTC
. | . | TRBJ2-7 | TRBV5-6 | CASSWGGRTPYEQYF | TGTGCCAGCAGCTGGGGCGGACGGACTCCCTACGAGCAGTACTTC
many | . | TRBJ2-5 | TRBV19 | CASSITQKTQYF | TGTGCCAGTAGTATAACTCAAAAGACCCAGTACTTC
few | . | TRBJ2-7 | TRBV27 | CASSTFVYF | TGTGCCAGCAGCACGTTCGTGTACTTC
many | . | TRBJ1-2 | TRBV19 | CASSPQIQVSTDYTF | TGTGCCAGTAGTCCGCAAATTCAGGTTTCGACCGACTACACCTTC
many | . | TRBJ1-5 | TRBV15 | CATSRAPSVSNQPQHF | TGTGCCACCAGCAGAGCCCCGTCGGTTAGCAATCAGCCCCAGCATTTT
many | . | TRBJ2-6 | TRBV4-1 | CASRSTGANVLTF | TGCGCCAGCAGGAGCACCGGGGCCAACGTCCTGACTTTC
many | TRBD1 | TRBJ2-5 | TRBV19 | CASSGSGTGEETQYF | TGTGCCAGTAGTGGATCCGGGACAGGGGAAGAGACCCAGTACTTC
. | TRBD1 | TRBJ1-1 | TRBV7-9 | CASSSDRGSLGEAFF | TGTGCCAGCAGCTCGGACAGGGGGTCTCTCGGGGAAGCTTTCTTT
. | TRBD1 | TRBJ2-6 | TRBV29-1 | CSVDDPGEFRGTGANVLTF | TGCAGCGTTGACGATCCCGGAGAATTCAGGGGGACTGGGGCCAACGTCCTGACTTTC
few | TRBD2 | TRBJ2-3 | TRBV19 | CATTAVARLAGTDTQYF | TGTGCCACCACGGCAGTAGCCCGACTAGCGGGGACAGATACGCAGTATTTT
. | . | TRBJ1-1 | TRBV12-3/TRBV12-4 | CASSRTERLFF | TGTGCCAGCAGTCGAACAGAGCGGCTGTTCTTT
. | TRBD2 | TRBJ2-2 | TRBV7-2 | CASSLASGNERAGELFF | TGTGCCAGCAGCTTAGCCAGCGGGAACGAACGCGCCGGGGAGCTGTTTTTT
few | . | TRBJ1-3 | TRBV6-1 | CATQSGPSGNTIYF | TGTGCCACTCAAAGCGGGCCCTCTGGAAACACCATATATTTT
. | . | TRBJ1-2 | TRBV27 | CASSLLGVGQGHLGYTF | TGTGCCAGCAGTTTATTAGGAGTGGGTCAGGGCCACCTTGGCTACACCTTC
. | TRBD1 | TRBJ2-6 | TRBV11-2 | CASSPTGVPGANVLTF | TGTGCCAGCAGCCCTACAGGGGTCCCTGGGGCCAACGTCCTGACTTTC
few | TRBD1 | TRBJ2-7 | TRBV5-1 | CASSPGQGGGEQYF | TGCGCCAGCAGCCCGGGACAGGGGGGTGGGGAGCAGTACTTC
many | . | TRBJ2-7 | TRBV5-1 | CASSLGSYYEQYF | TGCGCCAGCAGCTTGGGCAGCTACTACGAGCAGTACTTC
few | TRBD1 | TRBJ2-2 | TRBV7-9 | CASSTGVTGELFF | TGTGCCAGCAGCACAGGGGTCACCGGGGAGCTGTTTTTT
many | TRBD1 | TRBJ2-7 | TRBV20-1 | CSVPDRASYEQYF | TGCAGTGTGCCCGACAGGGCTTCCTACGAGCAGTACTTC
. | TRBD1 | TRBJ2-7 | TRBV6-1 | CASSERRTGASYEQYF | TGTGCCAGCAGTGAAAGGAGGACAGGGGCGTCCTACGAGCAGTACTTC
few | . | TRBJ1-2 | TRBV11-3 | CASSLDVGVPRSGYTF | TGTGCCAGCAGCTTAGATGTTGGAGTCCCCAGGAGCGGCTACACCTTC
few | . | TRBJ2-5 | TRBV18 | CASSREGTQYF | TGTGCCAGCTCACGCGAAGGGACCCAGTACTTC
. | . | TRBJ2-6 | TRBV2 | CATGLSSGANVLTF | TGTGCTACAGGGTTGAGCTCTGGGGCCAACGTCCTGACTTTC
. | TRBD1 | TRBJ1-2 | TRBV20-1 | CSARGPRGENYGYTF | TGCAGTGCTAGAGGCCCCAGGGGGGAGAACTATGGCTACACCTTC
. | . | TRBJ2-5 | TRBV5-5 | CASSFVGNQETQHF | TGTGCCAGCAGCTTCGTTGGTAACCAAGAGACCCAGCACTTC
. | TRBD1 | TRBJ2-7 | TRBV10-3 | CASGSLDRTYEQYF | TGTGCCAGCGGTTCCTTGGACAGGACCTACGAGCAGTACTTC
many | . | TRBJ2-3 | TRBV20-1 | CSARFPSRDPDTQYF | TGCAGTGCTAGGTTTCCGAGTAGGGACCCAGATACGCAGTATTTT
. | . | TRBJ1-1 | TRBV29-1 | CSVVRLNTEAFF | TGCAGCGTTGTAAGGCTGAACACTGAAGCTTTCTTT
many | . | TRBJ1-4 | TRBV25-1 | CASSGLTNEKLFF | TGTGCCAGCAGTGGCCTAACTAATGAAAAACTGTTTTTT
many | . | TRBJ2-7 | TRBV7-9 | CASSSPYEQYF | TGTGCCAGCAGTTCCCCCTACGAGCAGTACTTC
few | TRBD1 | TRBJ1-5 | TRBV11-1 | CASSLGDRGGSQPQHF | TGTGCCAGCAGCTTAGGGGACAGGGGAGGGAGTCAGCCCCAGCATTTT